Following are 18 T cell receptor beta chains from one sample sequenced in a study of OX40 agonist ivuxolimab in advanced cancers. Libraries were prepared by immunoSEQ multiplex PCR; TCRdb keeps only in-frame clonotypes and omits some of them. The data contain 68,000 or so clones, roughly 80% of them seen just once; the ten biggest clones take up 11%. The sample here was CD4+ or CD8+ T cells sorted from blood, taken in a trial of the OX40 agonist ivuxolimab. The receptors shown here come from an adult with an advanced solid tumor such as melanoma, head and neck, liver or kidney cancer.

The chain uses TRBV5-6 and TRBJ2-3, with 7 bases lining up with TRBD1. Unmatched junction bases numbered 4, after V lost 0 bases and J lost 3 bases. Germline V lookup: CDR1 SGHDT, CDR2 YYEEEE. This CDR3 has 15 residues. CDR3 protein: CASSLGQGGTDTQYF. In DNA, the CDR3 is TGTGCCAGCAGCTTGGGACAGGGTGGGACAGATACGCAGTATTTT.

This clone was seen a handful of times. The V and J genes are TRBV5-6 and TRBJ2-7, with D possibly called TRBD1 or TRBD2 (6 bases each). CDR1 SGHDT and CDR2 YYEEEE come from the germline V gene. The CDR3 length is 14 residues. Trimming pared 5 bases from V and 3 bases from J, leaving 15 bases between. CDR3 DNA: TGTGCCAGCAGGAGGGTAGGGGGAGGCTACGAGCAGTACTTC. It yields the protein CASRRVGGGYEQYF.

The chain combines TRBV28 with TRBJ2-5, with D tentatively TRBD1 (5 bases). V was shortened by 1 base and J by 2 bases, with 11 bases between the two germline ends. CDR1 MDHEN and CDR2 SYDVKM come from the germline V gene. This CDR3 spans 15 amino acids. DNA for the CDR3: TGTGCCAGCAGTTTATTTCAGGGATTACAAGAGACCCAGTACTTC. Translating it yields CASSLFQGLQETQYF.

In this sample, this clone turned up once. V is TRBV5-4 and J is TRBJ2-3, with 13 bases identical to TRBD2. The germline V gene has CDR1 SGHNT and CDR2 YYREEE (reference sequence). V lost 4 bases to trimming and J lost 1 base; unmatched junction nucleotides: 3. CDR3 length equals 16 residues. The CDR3 DNA sequence: TGTGCCAGCAGCAAAGGGACTAGCGGGGGCACAGATACGCAGTATTTT. This gives the protein CASSKGTSGGTDTQYF. Complete variable domain (other parts from reference TRBV5-4 and TRBJ2-3): ETGVTQSPTHLIKTRGQQVTLRCSSQSGHNTVSWYQQALGQGPQFIFQYYREEENGRGNFPPRFSGLQFPNYSSELNVNALELDDSALYLCASSKGTSGGTDTQYFGPGTRLTVL.

This chain links TRBV13 with TRBJ2-1; tentatively, D is TRBD1 or TRBD2 (5 bases each). Germline CDR1 and CDR2: PRHDT and FYEKMQ (reference sequence). The germline V and J ends were trimmed by 5 bases and 1 base, with 24 bases remaining between them. The CDR3 extends over 19 amino acids. The CDR3 sequence: CASSPKRGYRGPSYNEQFF. CDR3 nucleotide sequence: TGTGCCAGCAGCCCAAAGAGAGGATACCGGGGCCCTTCCTACAATGAGCAGTTCTTC.

The V call is TRBV4-1, the J call TRBJ2-5; D gene unclear. CDR1 is MGHRA, CDR2 YSYEKL, per germline. The V end was cut by 1 base, the J end by 2 bases, with 11 bases between. CDR3 length: 15 residues. CDR3 sequence: CASSQVAGRQETQYF. CDR3 sequence (DNA): TGCGCCAGCAGCCAAGTGGCAGGACGACAAGAGACCCAGTACTTC.

The CDR3 region has the DNA TGTGCCAGCAGCCAAGACGGGACAGGTTCAGGAAACACCATATATTTT. Translating gives CASSQDGTGSGNTIYF. The genes are TRBV14 and TRBJ1-3; 8 bases match TRBD1. Germline V gene lookup returns CDR1 SGHDN and CDR2 FVKESK. The CDR3 totals 16 residues. The V and J ends lost 0 bases and 4 bases, in that order; junction bases with no gene match: 5.

The rearrangement uses TRBV5-8 and TRBJ2-7; 10 bases are shared with TRBD1. V shed 0 bases, J shed 3 bases, and the junction held 6 bases outside the gene matches. This CDR3 comprises 16 residues. The germline gives CDR1 SGHTS, CDR2 YDEGEE. The CDR3 DNA reads TGTGCCAGCAGCTTGGGAGGGGGACAGGGGATCTACGAGCAGTACGTC. Its protein product is CASSLGGGQGIYEQYV.

The chain carries TRBV5-1 and TRBJ2-5, with D hard to call. The CDR3 is 14 amino acids. CDR1 is SGHRS and CDR2 is YFSETQ in the germline V gene. V was shortened by 0 bases and J by 5 bases, with 11 bases between the two germline ends. CDR3 in DNA: TGCGCCAGCAGCTTGGGGGCAGGTGAGGAGACCCAGTACTTC. Translated: CASSLGAGEETQYF.

This chain connects TRBV2 to TRBJ2-4, with D perhaps TRBD2 (6 bases). The germline CDR1 and CDR2 sequences are SNHLY and FYNNEI. V lost 4 bases and J 3 bases, leaving 10 bases between the germline ends. This CDR3 is 14 amino acids long. The CDR3 here is CASSALASKNIQYF. The DNA for the CDR3 is TGTGCCAGCAGTGCCCTAGCGAGCAAAAACATTCAGTACTTC.

J is TRBJ1-5 and V is TRBV7-9, with 9 positions matching TRBD1. J gave up 6 bases and V 5 bases, and 14 bases lay outside the gene matches. Germline lookup yields CDR1 SEHNR and CDR2 FQNEAQ (reference sequence). The CDR3 length is 17 residues. CDR3 bases: TGTGCCAGCAGCGAAGAAACAGGGGGCTGGTTCCCTCAGCCCCAGCATTTT. It specifies CASSEETGGWFPQPQHF.

As DNA, the CDR3 is TGTGCCAGCAGTCCACGGAGGGAGAGCATTCAGTACTTC. Protein sequence: CASSPRRESIQYF. The chain has TRBV7-9 and TRBJ2-4, with D possibly matching TRBD2 (6 bases). The CDR3 sequence is 13 residues long. The germline V and J ends were trimmed by 6 bases and 9 bases, with 15 bases remaining between them. The germline V gene has CDR1 SEHNR and CDR2 FQNEAQ (reference sequence).

V gene TRBV7-2 combines with J gene TRBJ2-7, with TRBD2 identical over 10 bases. This CDR3 comprises 15 residues. Germline trimming cut 6 bases from V and 0 bases from J; bases unmatched to any gene: 5. Looked up from germline, CDR1 is SGHTA and CDR2 is FQGNSA. CDR3: CASRSGRANSYEQYF. The CDR3, as DNA: TGTGCCAGCAGAAGCGGGAGGGCCAACTCCTACGAGCAGTACTTC.

J is TRBJ1-4 and V is TRBV4-1, with TRBD1 matching 8 bases. The V segment lost 1 base and the J segment 0 bases; nucleotides outside the gene matches: 4. The CDR3 loop spans 17 amino acids. From germline, CDR1 is MGHRA and CDR2 YSYEKL. The CDR3 nucleotides are TGCGCCAGCAGCCAAGCCCCACAGGGGGCAACTAATGAAAAACTGTTTTTT. It yields the protein CASSQAPQGATNEKLFF.

The rearrangement joins TRBV10-3 to TRBJ1-5; 11 positions agree with TRBD1. Germline CDR1 ENHRY, CDR2 SYGVKD. The trim removed 6 bases at V and 5 bases at J, leaving 3 bases unmatched. The CDR3 consists of 14 residues. The DNA of the CDR3 is TGTGCCATCAGAGGACAGGGGGCTTATCAGCCCCAGCATTTT. Its translation: CAIRGQGAYQPQHF.

This clone was counted between two and nine times. V usage is TRBV7-9 and J usage is TRBJ1-2, with no clear D. Deletions cut 1 base from V and 5 bases from J, with 5 bases between. Per the germline V gene, CDR1 is SEHNR and CDR2 is FQNEAQ (reference sequence). CDR3 length equals 12 residues. In DNA form, the CDR3 reads TGTGCCAGCAGCTTAGAACAGTATGGCTACACCTTC. Protein: CASSLEQYGYTF. Complete variable domain (other parts from reference TRBV7-9 and TRBJ1-2): DTGVSQNPRHKITKRGQNVTFRCDPISEHNRLYWYRQTLGQGPEFLTYFQNEAQLEKSRLLSDRFSAERPKGSFSTLEIQRTEQGDSAMYLCASSLEQYGYTFGSGTRLTVV.

This clone was found once. The CDR3 region has the DNA TGCAGTGCTAGACCCTCCTACGAGCAGTACTTC. Translated: CSARPSYEQYF. The J gene is TRBJ2-7, the V gene TRBV20-1; D is uncertain. V lost 2 bases to trimming and J lost 0 bases, with 2 bases between them. Germline assignment: CDR1 DFQATT and CDR2 SNEGSKA (reference sequence). The CDR3 extends over 11 amino acids.

The chain joins TRBV27 to TRBJ1-3; D call uncertain. The ends were cut back, 3 bases at V and 4 bases at J, with 7 bases in the middle. Germline-derived CDR1 and CDR2 are MNHEY and SMNVEV (reference sequence). The CDR3 is made up of 13 amino acids. The DNA for the CDR3 is TGTGCCAGCAGTTTTATAGGGGGAAACACCATATATTTT. Its translation is CASSFIGGNTIYF.